This TCR beta chain was identified during a study of T cell changes during pregnancy in multiple sclerosis. Data came from immunoSEQ multiplex PCR; TCRdb stores just in-frame clones and leaves some out. The profile shows more than 20,000 clones, 90% of them singletons. The length of the CDR3 is 11 residues. V was clipped by 4 bases and J by 7 bases, with 10 bases between them. Germline assignment: CDR1 DFQATT and CDR2 SNEGSKA (reference sequence). The specimen comprised CD8+ T cells from peripheral blood mononuclear cells, sampled in the third trimester of pregnancy. The chain combines TRBV20-1 with TRBJ1-1; D unclear. This TCR was recovered from a female donor in good health, enrolled as a control in a pregnancy study. The DNA of the CDR3 is TGCAGTGCTAAACCTATCCTTGAAGCTTTCTTT. Translating it yields CSAKPILEAFF.